The clone carrying this T cell receptor (beta chain) was picked up many times. With 10-nucleotide random UMIs included, cDNA was synthesized by 5'RACE. From 15-18 subjects, over 170 million TCR-beta sequences were obtained in each sequencing run. TCRdb processed the 5' RACE reads anew with MiXCR; each CDR3 protein has one entry. The sample contains tens of thousands of distinct CDR3 sequences, 24% of which appear only once. Looked up from germline, CDR1 is SGHRS and CDR2 is YFSETQ. V was pared by 0 bases and J by 5 bases, with 15 bases between. The CDR3 runs 16 residues. The time point: technical triplicate 2. These data belong to a study of neurological immune-mediated disorders.

The receptor was derived from a man aged 55 to 70 with HTLV-1-associated myelopathy (HAM/TSP). The sample was PBMCs. The chain employs TRBV5-1 and TRBJ2-1; perhaps D is TRBD1 or TRBD2 (5 bases each). The CDR3 loop reads CASSLAGLEGHNEQFF. The CDR3 DNA is TGCGCCAGCAGCTTGGCAGGGCTAGAGGGCCACAATGAGCAGTTCTTC.